The rows below give T cell receptor beta chains drawn from one sample of a study of blood T cell repertoires in COVID-19. Assay: immunoSEQ multiplex PCR; the TCRdb copy retains only in-frame clones and omits some. The table includes about 89,000 clones, more than 80% detected once. The sequencing input was peripheral blood. The receptor source for this set is a woman of 80 years or more with acute or convalescent COVID-19. Each CDR3 is given with its conserved first and last residue. The order of the fields is clone size, V gene, D gene, J gene, CDR3 protein, CDR3 DNA. The D gene is left open where the match is weak. Rows may omit the clone size; those that give it use once, few, many or a size class.

NA	TRBV5-4	NA	TRBJ2-2	CASSSTSGANTGELFF	TGTGCCAGCAGCTCGACGTCCGGGGCGAACACCGGGGAGCTGTTTTTT
NA	TRBV15	NA	TRBJ1-6	CATSRGRSNNSPLHF	TGTGCCACCAGCAGAGGGAGATCCAATAATTCACCCCTCCACTTT
NA	TRBV5-4	TRBD1	TRBJ1-3	CASSRDRGEDTIYF	TGTGCCAGCAGCCGGGACAGGGGTGAGGACACCATATATTTT
NA	TRBV2	TRBD1	TRBJ2-2	CASSGQGSAGELFF	TGTGCCAGCAGCGGACAGGGGTCGGCCGGGGAGCTGTTTTTT
NA	TRBV27	NA	TRBJ2-4	CASSLTGLGKNIQYF	TGTGCCAGCAGTTTAACAGGGTTAGGCAAAAACATTCAGTACTTC
NA	TRBV11-2	NA	TRBJ2-7	CASSLETGLPYEQYF	TGTGCCAGCAGCTTAGAAACAGGCCTCCCCTACGAGCAGTACTTC
NA	TRBV6-5	NA	TRBJ1-5	CASSNSGVYQPQHF	TGTGCCAGCAGTAATTCAGGGGTTTATCAGCCCCAGCATTTT
NA	TRBV5-5	TRBD2	TRBJ2-7	CASSFPTSGGALQYF	TGTGCCAGCAGCTTCCCGACTAGCGGGGGGGCCCTGCAGTACTTC
NA	TRBV27	NA	TRBJ2-7	CASSSRASYEQYF	TGTGCCAGCAGTTCCAGGGCCTCCTACGAGCAGTACTTC
NA	TRBV10-2	NA	TRBJ2-3	CATHKEAQTDTQYF	TGCGCCACCCATAAAGAGGCGCAAACAGATACGCAGTATTTT
NA	TRBV4-1	TRBD2	TRBJ2-7	CASSLWESGGAHEQYF	TGCGCCAGCAGCCTCTGGGAGAGCGGGGGAGCTCACGAGCAGTACTTC
NA	TRBV19	NA	TRBJ2-3	CASSLRQGTDTQYF	TGTGCCAGTAGTCTCCGGCAGGGCACAGATACGCAGTATTTT
NA	TRBV5-1	TRBD1	TRBJ2-1	CASSLGTGGYNEQFF	TGCGCCAGCAGCTTGGGGACAGGGGGTTACAATGAGCAGTTCTTC
NA	TRBV5-6	NA	TRBJ1-5	CASSPGHERWPQHF	TGTGCCAGCAGCCCGGGACACGAAAGGTGGCCCCAGCATTTT
NA	TRBV30	NA	TRBJ1-2	CAWSKAQRGYTF	TGTGCCTGGAGTAAGGCCCAGCGGGGCTACACCTTC
few	TRBV11-2	TRBD1	TRBJ2-4	CASSPTGGEAKNIQYF	TGTGCCAGCAGCCCAACAGGGGGCGAAGCCAAAAACATTCAGTACTTC